This entry lists 28 T cell receptor beta chains sequenced from one sample in a study of T cell repertoires in cytomegalovirus infection. TCRdb re-called the reads with MiXCR, one entry per CDR3 protein. The table includes 150,000 to 200,000 distinct CDR3 sequences, roughly 30% detected once. Sequencing input: PBMCs. The receptors were gathered from a human donor in good health (CMV status not recorded). Some clones in this sample may be carry-over from other donors' samples.

This chain links TRBV27 with TRBJ1-2, with 8 bases fitting TRBD1. Germline CDR1 is MNHEY and CDR2 is SMNVEV (reference sequence). This CDR3 region has 14 residues. V shed 5 bases, J shed 1 base, and the junction held 3 bases outside the gene matches. The CDR3 nucleotides read TGTGCCAGCAGTCGGACAGGGATTAACTATGGCTACACCTTC. Protein: CASSRTGINYGYTF.

The chain recombines TRBV20-1 with TRBJ2-1; 7 nucleotides align to TRBD2. Germline V CDR1 and CDR2: DFQATT, SNEGSKA (reference sequence). CDR3 length equals 16 residues. The J segment lost 0 bases and the V segment lost 6 bases, leaving 11 bases of the junction unmatched. The CDR3 DNA sequence: TGCAGTGCCCAGATAGCGGGTATCAGCTCCTACAATGAGCAGTTCTTC. This gives the protein CSAQIAGISSYNEQFF.

A few counts support this clonotype. V and J are TRBV20-1 and TRBJ2-1, with D possibly matching TRBD1 (6 bases). The germline V gene encodes CDR1 DFQATT and CDR2 SNEGSKA (reference sequence). The CDR3 consists of 14 residues. The V end was cut by 3 bases, the J end by 1 base, with 10 bases between. The CDR3 protein is CSARSRGSYNEQFF. The CDR3 DNA is TGCAGTGCTAGGTCCAGGGGATCCTACAATGAGCAGTTCTTC.

This chain joins TRBV19 and TRBJ1-1; no reliable D call. The germline V gene encodes CDR1 LNHDA and CDR2 SQIVND (reference sequence). This CDR3 is 17 amino acids long. V gave up 1 base and J gave up 3 bases, with 18 bases separating them. Written as DNA, the CDR3 is TGTGCCAGTAGTATAGGAAGGGTAAGCTCCGGAGACACTGAAGCTTTCTTT. Its protein product is CASSIGRVSSGDTEAFF.

This chain links TRBV2 with TRBJ2-1, with TRBD2 matching 14 bases. Germline V gene sequence: CDR1 SNHLY, CDR2 FYNNEI. This CDR3 has 14 residues. V dropped 7 bases and J dropped 8; count of bases not matched to a gene: 4. The CDR3 region has the DNA TGTGCCAGCAAAGGACTAGCGGGGGGCTATGAGCAGTTCTTC. Protein sequence: CASKGLAGGYEQFF. The full variable domain, with the rest looked up from reference TRBV2 and TRBJ2-1, is EPEVTQTPSHQVTQMGQEVILRCVPISNHLYFYWYRQILGQKVEFLVSFYNNEISEKSEIFDDQFSVERPDGSNFTLKIRSTKLEDSAMYFCASKGLAGGYEQFFGPGTRLTVL.

In regard to this clonotype: A much larger clone sits a single nucleotide away, making a read error possible. The chain couples TRBV12-3 or TRBV12-4 to TRBJ1-1, with TRBD1 matching over 7 bases. CDR3 length: 14 amino acids. The CDR3 loop is CASSPIDREGEAYF. The DNA for the CDR3 is TGTGCCAGCAGTCCCATTGACAGGGAAGGTGAAGCTTACTTT.

The rearrangement uses TRBV7-6 and TRBJ1-2; D ambiguous. Germline CDR1 and CDR2: SGHVS and FNYEAQ. The ends were cut back, 1 base at V and 7 bases at J, with 10 bases in the middle. The CDR3 contains 13 residues. The CDR3 loop is CASSLGTEGGYTF. Written as DNA, the CDR3 is TGTGCCAGCAGCTTAGGAACGGAAGGTGGCTACACCTTC.

There are a few counts of this clonotype. The V and J genes are TRBV7-2 and TRBJ1-2; D is undetermined. Trimming took off 1 base at V and 8 bases at J, with 11 bases between the two ends. The germline V gene has CDR1 SGHTA and CDR2 FQGNSA. There are 13 residues in the CDR3. CDR3 sequence reads: CASSLDGSGGYTF. The CDR3 DNA reads as TGTGCCAGCAGCTTAGATGGGTCGGGCGGCTACACCTTC.

This clonotype was seen more than once but under ten times. The V call is TRBV4-1, the J call TRBJ2-1; maybe TRBD1 (5 bases). This CDR3 is built from 16 residues. The V gene's germline CDR1 is MGHRA and CDR2 YSYEKL. Trimming took off 4 bases at V and 7 bases at J, with 20 bases between the two ends. Here the CDR3 DNA reads TGCGCCAGCAGCCCCGCGACCGGGTTAGGGGCGAATGAGCAGTTCTTC. Translation gives CASSPATGLGANEQFF.

The chain recombines TRBV12-5 with TRBJ1-4; D not certain. Looked up from germline, CDR1 is LGHNT and CDR2 is FRNRAP. V lost 7 bases, J lost 1 base, and 10 bases lay in between. This CDR3 spans 14 amino acids. CDR3 DNA: TGTGCTAGTGCCTTGGAGGTAACTAATGAAAAACTGTTTTTT. Protein sequence: CASALEVTNEKLFF.

This clonotype was seen a handful of times. The gene calls are TRBV19 and TRBJ2-7, with 7 bases matching TRBD1. The CDR3 is made up of 14 amino acids. Trimming took 7 bases from V and 7 from J; bases not matched to a gene: 13. In germline, CDR1 is LNHDA, CDR2 SQIVND (reference sequence). CDR3 DNA sequence: TGTGCCAGTACCCCGGGACAGTCAGTAGGGGAGCAGTACTTC. Its protein product is CASTPGQSVGEQYF.

Ten or more counts support this clonotype. The rearrangement uses TRBV7-8 and TRBJ2-3; D is perhaps TRBD1 (6 bases). V dropped 5 bases and J dropped 2 bases, with 14 bases sitting between them. Germline CDR1 and CDR2: SGHVS and FQNEAQ. CDR3 length equals 15 residues. The CDR3 DNA reads as TGTGCCAGCAGCCCTAGGACAGCTTCCACAGATACGCAGTATTTT. Its protein product is CASSPRTASTDTQYF. Complete variable domain (other parts from reference TRBV7-8 and TRBJ2-3): GAGVSQSPRYKVAKRGQDVALRCDPISGHVSLFWYQQALGQGPEFLTYFQNEAQLDKSGLPSDRFFAERPEGSVSTLKIQRTQQEDSAVYLCASSPRTASTDTQYFGPGTRLTVL.

In this sample, this clonotype turned up a few times. The chain joins TRBV7-3 to TRBJ2-3, with D perhaps matching TRBD1 (5 bases). V was shortened by 2 bases and J by 4 bases, with 10 bases between the two germline ends. The CDR3 extends over 14 amino acids. Germline CDR1 and CDR2: SGHTA and FQGTGA. The chain's CDR3 is CASSLQGWADTQYF. The CDR3 bases are TGTGCCAGCAGCTTACAGGGTTGGGCAGATACGCAGTATTTT.

This clonotype occurred a few times. The rearrangement links TRBV7-6 to TRBJ1-5, with D perhaps TRBD1 (5 bases). Trimming shortened V by 5 bases and J by 2 bases, and 10 bases separated the two germline ends. CDR3 length: 14 amino acids. Germline V gene data show CDR1 as SGHVS and CDR2 as FNYEAQ. CDR3 sequence (DNA): TGTGCCAGCAGCCAGTCGACAGGCAATCAGCCCCAGCATTTT. Translation gives CASSQSTGNQPQHF.

This chain connects TRBV29-1 to TRBJ2-7; tentatively, D is TRBD2 (6 bases). V shed 5 bases and J shed 2 bases, with 10 bases lying between them. Germline assignment: CDR1 SQVTM and CDR2 ANQGSEA. This CDR3 has 12 amino acids. In nucleotides, the CDR3 is TGCAGCGTTCGGGACTCTGCCTACGAGCAGTACTTC. Protein product: CSVRDSAYEQYF.

There are many counts of this clonotype. The chain carries TRBV7-2 and TRBJ1-5; D not certain. The CDR3 has 15 residues. The V end lost 1 base, the J end lost 4 bases, and 11 bases lay between the germline ends. Per the germline V gene, CDR1 is SGHTA and CDR2 is FQGNSA. The CDR3 is CASSLEWRSNQPQHF. CDR3 nucleotides: TGTGCCAGCAGCTTAGAGTGGCGGTCTAATCAGCCCCAGCATTTT.

J is TRBJ2-2 and V is TRBV19; 8 bases fit TRBD2. This CDR3 is 16 amino acids long. The germline V gene encodes CDR1 LNHDA and CDR2 SQIVND (reference sequence). Trimming took 6 bases from V and 7 from J; bases not matched to a gene: 13. As DNA, the CDR3 is TGTGCCAGTAGCCGCTGGACGGGGGGGGCGATCGGGGAGCTGTTTTTT. Translating gives CASSRWTGGAIGELFF. Combining the CDR3 with reference TRBV19 and TRBJ2-2 gives the whole variable domain DGGITQSPKYLFRKEGQNVTLSCEQNLNHDAMYWYRQDPGQGLRLIYYSQIVNDFQKGDIAEGYSVSREKKESFPLTVTSAQKNPTAFYLCASSRWTGGAIGELFFGEGSRLTVL.

This chain uses TRBV14 with TRBJ1-6, with TRBD1 identical over 11 bases. Germline loops: CDR1 SGHDN, CDR2 FVKESK. The V segment lost 1 base and the J segment 9 bases; nucleotides outside the gene matches: 5. The CDR3 extends over 16 amino acids. CDR3 DNA sequence: TGTGCCAGCAGCCAAGTCCTGGGACAGGGGGTTTCACCCCTCCACTTT. Its translation: CASSQVLGQGVSPLHF.

The chain combines TRBV11-2 with TRBJ1-6; D ambiguous. This CDR3 has 14 amino acids. The V gene lost 1 base and the J gene lost 7 bases, with 8 bases spanning the gap. The germline CDR1 and CDR2 sequences are SGHAT and FQNNGV. The CDR3 coding sequence is TGTGCCAGCAGCTTAGGAACGGAGAATTCACCCCTCCACTTT. Translated, it gives CASSLGTENSPLHF. The full variable domain, rest sourced from reference TRBV11-2 and TRBJ1-6, is EAGVAQSPRYKIIEKRQSVAFWCNPISGHATLYWYQQILGQGPKLLIQFQNNGVVDDSQLPKDRFSAERLKGVDSTLKIQPAKLEDSAVYLCASSLGTENSPLHFGNGTRLTVT.

This clonotype was observed many times. The rearrangement uses TRBV7-2 and TRBJ2-4; 14 nucleotides agree with TRBD2. CDR1 SGHTA and CDR2 FQGNSA come from the germline V gene. The CDR3 runs to 15 residues. V shed 5 bases, J shed 6 bases, and the junction held 3 bases outside the gene matches. The CDR3 region is CASSPGLAGVNIQYF. In DNA, the CDR3 is TGTGCCAGCAGCCCGGGACTAGCGGGGGTAAACATTCAGTACTTC. The variable domain in full, completed from reference TRBV7-2 and TRBJ2-4, reads GAGVSQSPSNKVTEKGKDVELRCDPISGHTALYWYRQSLGQGLEFLIYFQGNSAPDKSGLPSDRFSAERTGGSVSTLTIQRTQQEDSAVYLCASSPGLAGVNIQYFGAGTRLSVL.

This clonotype was seen a handful of times. V and J are TRBV11-2 and TRBJ2-4, with TRBD2 matching over 8 bases. After removal of 2 bases from V and 0 bases from J, the junction contained 6 bases not matched to a gene. The CDR3 spans 17 residues. The germline V gene has CDR1 SGHAT and CDR2 FQNNGV. CDR3 nucleotide sequence: TGTGCCAGCAGCTTAATCAGCGGGGGAGTAGCCAAAAACATTCAGTACTTC. Protein: CASSLISGGVAKNIQYF.

At least ten counts were recorded for this clonotype. The CDR3 region is CASSPGLRGYTEAFF. The CDR3 nucleotides are TGCGCCAGCAGCCCGGGACTCCGTGGGTACACTGAAGCTTTCTTT. The chain has TRBV4-1 and TRBJ1-1; maybe TRBD1 (5 bases). This CDR3 region has 15 residues. The germline V gene has CDR1 MGHRA and CDR2 YSYEKL. V dropped 4 bases and J dropped 3 bases, with 15 bases sitting between them.

This chain uses TRBV6-5 with TRBJ2-3; the D gene could be TRBD1 or TRBD2 (6 bases each). Trimming removed 0 bases from V and 4 bases from J, with 14 bases in between. The germline V gene encodes CDR1 MNHEY and CDR2 SVGAGI. There are 16 residues in the CDR3. The CDR3 DNA reads as TGTGCCAGCAGTTACTCACCGGGGGCTGGGGCAGATACGCAGTATTTT. Its protein product is CASSYSPGAGADTQYF.

By sample fraction, this clonotype is medium-sized. The chain combines TRBV7-6 with TRBJ2-7; TRBD1 aligns across 9 bases. With 5 bases clipped from V and 3 bases from J, the junction kept 8 bases outside the gene matches. The germline gives CDR1 SGHVS, CDR2 FNYEAQ. There are 15 residues in the CDR3. The CDR3 reads CASSREDRGGYEQYF. Written as DNA, the CDR3 is TGTGCCAGCAGCCGGGAAGACAGGGGGGGCTACGAGCAGTACTTC.

This clonotype was seen repeatedly, ten times or more. The chain couples TRBV6-2 or TRBV6-3 to TRBJ2-2, with 7 bases lining up with TRBD2. Germline V CDR1 and CDR2: MNHEY, SVGEGT. Losses at the gene ends were 7 bases for V and 5 bases for J; bases not matched to a gene: 16. The CDR3 consists of 17 residues. CDR3 sequence: CASIPAGINPRTGELFF. The CDR3 DNA reads as TGTGCCAGCATTCCAGCGGGGATTAACCCTCGGACCGGGGAGCTGTTTTTT.

This clonotype was detected many times. The genes are TRBV7-2 and TRBJ1-2, with 10 nucleotides matching TRBD1. V was pared by 8 bases and J by 8 bases, with 8 bases of the junction left unmatched. This CDR3 has 13 amino acids. Germline lookup yields CDR1 SGHTA and CDR2 FQGNSA. The chain's CDR3 is CASYRQGAWGYTF. In nucleotides, the CDR3 is TGTGCCAGCTACAGACAGGGGGCATGGGGCTACACCTTC.

This clonotype has just one count. The chain joins TRBV11-3 to TRBJ1-1, with TRBD1 as a possible D gene (6 bases). This CDR3 is built from 14 residues. Trimming shortened V by 5 bases and J by 5 bases, and 15 bases separated the two germline ends. The germline CDR1 and CDR2 sequences are SGHNT and YENEEA. DNA of the CDR3: TGTGCCAGCAGCCCCACAGGGATGGGAACTGAAGCTTTCTTT. This gives the protein CASSPTGMGTEAFF.

The V call is TRBV7-3, the J call TRBJ2-1; 9 bases map to TRBD2. The V gene end was trimmed by 4 bases and the J gene end by 11 bases; junction bases not matched to a gene: 6. The CDR3 is made up of 13 amino acids. Germline assignment: CDR1 SGHTA and CDR2 FQGTGA. CDR3 protein: CASSSPGLAKQFF. CDR3 nucleotide sequence: TGTGCCAGCAGCTCTCCGGGACTAGCTAAGCAGTTCTTC. Full variable domain (outside the CDR3, taken from reference TRBV7-3 and TRBJ2-1): GAGVSQTPSNKVTEKGKYVELRCDPISGHTALYWYRQSLGQGPEFLIYFQGTGAADDSGLPNDRFFAVRPEGSVSTLKIQRTERGDSAVYLCASSSPGLAKQFFGPGTRLTVL.